The TCR beta chain described here comes from a study of blood T cell repertoires in COVID-19. In the study overall: From the United States, Italy and Spain came samples of acute and convalescent COVID-19.

Concerning this clone: The identical CDR3 is also encoded by other nucleotide sequences in the sample.

Authors' methods: Amplification of reference gene primers was used by the study to estimate nucleated cell counts. TCRdb's copy holds only in-frame clones and misses some; the assay was immunoSEQ multiplex PCR. The V and J calls and clone size come from that table; D and trimming were worked out from the DNA. Of around 500,000 clones in the sample, more than 85% were seen once. Recovered status applied to Cohort 3 donors who had two consecutive negative PCRs. It also applied to those with clearance or with symptom resolution. The clonotype originates from a woman aged 55-75 years who had recovered from COVID-19. Sequencing was performed on PBMCs or T cells enriched from blood (not recorded which).

CDR3 sequence (DNA): TGTGCCAGCAGCTTGGCAGGGGGCAATGAGCAGTTCTTC. Amino acid sequence: CASSLAGGNEQFF. The rearrangement joins TRBV11-2 to TRBJ2-1, with 7 bases matching TRBD1. Germline V gene sequence: CDR1 SGHAT, CDR2 FQNNGV. The V and J ends lost 3 bases and 6 bases, in that order; junction bases with no gene match: 2. The CDR3 loop spans 13 amino acids.